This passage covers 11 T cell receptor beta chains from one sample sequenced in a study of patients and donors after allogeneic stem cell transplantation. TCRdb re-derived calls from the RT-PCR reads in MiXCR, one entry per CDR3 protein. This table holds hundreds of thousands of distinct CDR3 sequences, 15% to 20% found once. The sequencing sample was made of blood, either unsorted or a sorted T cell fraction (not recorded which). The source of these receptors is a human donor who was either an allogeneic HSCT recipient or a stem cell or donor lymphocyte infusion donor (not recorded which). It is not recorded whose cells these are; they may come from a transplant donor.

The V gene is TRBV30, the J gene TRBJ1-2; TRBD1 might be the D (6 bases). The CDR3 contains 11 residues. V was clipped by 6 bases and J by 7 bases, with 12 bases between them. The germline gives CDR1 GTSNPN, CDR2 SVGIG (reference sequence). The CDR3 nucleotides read TGTGCCTGCGCACAGGGTGTTGGCTACACCTTC. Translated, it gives CACAQGVGYTF.

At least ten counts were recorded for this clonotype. CDR3 sequence reads: CASSPDSLYEQYF. The CDR3 DNA reads as TGTGCCAGCAGCCCGGACAGCCTCTACGAGCAGTACTTC. V and J are TRBV5-5 and TRBJ2-7, with D possibly TRBD1 on 6 matching bases. In germline, CDR1 is SGHKS, CDR2 YYEKEE (reference sequence). V was trimmed by 4 bases and J by 3 bases, leaving 11 bases between them. The CDR3 contains 13 residues.

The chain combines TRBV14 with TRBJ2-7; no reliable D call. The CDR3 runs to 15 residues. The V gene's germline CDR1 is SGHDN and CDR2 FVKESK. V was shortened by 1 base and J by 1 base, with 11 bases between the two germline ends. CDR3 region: CASSQVWKGSYEQYF. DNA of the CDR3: TGTGCCAGCAGCCAAGTCTGGAAGGGTTCCTACGAGCAGTACTTC.

The CDR3 loop reads CSARDGALGSYEQYF. The CDR3 DNA follows: TGCAGTGCTAGAGATGGGGCCCTGGGCTCCTACGAGCAGTACTTC. The J gene is TRBJ2-7, the V gene TRBV20-1; D is perhaps TRBD1 (5 bases). V gave up 0 bases and J gave up 0 bases, with 12 bases separating them. This CDR3 comprises 15 residues. Looked up from germline, CDR1 is DFQATT and CDR2 is SNEGSKA (reference sequence).

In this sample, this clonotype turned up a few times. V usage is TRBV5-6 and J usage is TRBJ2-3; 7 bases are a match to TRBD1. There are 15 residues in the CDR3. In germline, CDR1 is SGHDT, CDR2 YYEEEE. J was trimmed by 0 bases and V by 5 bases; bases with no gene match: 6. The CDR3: CASRKGQSSTDTQYF. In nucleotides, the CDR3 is TGTGCCAGCAGGAAGGGACAGTCGAGCACAGATACGCAGTATTTT.

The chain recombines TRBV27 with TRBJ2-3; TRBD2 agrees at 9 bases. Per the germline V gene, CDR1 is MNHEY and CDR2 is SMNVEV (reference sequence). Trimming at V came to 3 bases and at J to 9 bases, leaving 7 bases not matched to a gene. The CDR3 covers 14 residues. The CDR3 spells CASSLGLASDTQYF. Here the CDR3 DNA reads TGTGCCAGCAGTTTGGGACTAGCAAGCGACACGCAGTATTTT.

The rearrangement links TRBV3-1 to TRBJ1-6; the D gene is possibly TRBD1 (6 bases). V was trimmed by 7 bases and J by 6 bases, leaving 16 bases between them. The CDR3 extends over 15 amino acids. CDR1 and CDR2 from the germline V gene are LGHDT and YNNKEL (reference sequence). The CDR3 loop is CASNLGGQGNSPLHF. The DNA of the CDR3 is TGTGCCAGCAACCTAGGGGGGCAGGGTAATTCACCCCTCCACTTT.

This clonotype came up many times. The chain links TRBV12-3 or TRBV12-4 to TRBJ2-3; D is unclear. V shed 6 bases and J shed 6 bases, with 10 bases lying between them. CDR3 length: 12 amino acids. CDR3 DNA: TGTGCCAGCAGCCTCGAGAGTGATACGCAGTATTTT. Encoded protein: CASSLESDTQYF.

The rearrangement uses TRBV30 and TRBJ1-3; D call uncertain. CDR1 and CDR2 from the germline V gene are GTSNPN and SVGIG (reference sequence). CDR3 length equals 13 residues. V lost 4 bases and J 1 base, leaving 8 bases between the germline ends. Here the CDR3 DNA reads TGTGCCTGGATTAAGGGTTCTGGAAACACCATATATTTT. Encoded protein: CAWIKGSGNTIYF. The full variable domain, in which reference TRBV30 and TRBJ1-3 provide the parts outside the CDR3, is SQTIHQWPATLVQPVGSPLSLECTVEGTSNPNLYWYRQAAGRGLQLLFYSVGIGQISSEVPQNLSASRPQDRQFILSSKKLLLSDSGFYLCAWIKGSGNTIYFGEGSWLTVV.

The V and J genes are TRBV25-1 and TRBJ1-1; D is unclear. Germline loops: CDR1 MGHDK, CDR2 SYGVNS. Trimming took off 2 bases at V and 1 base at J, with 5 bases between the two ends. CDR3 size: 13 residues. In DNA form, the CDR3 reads TGTGCCAGCAGTGAAATGGCGAACACTGAAGCTTTCTTT. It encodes CASSEMANTEAFF.

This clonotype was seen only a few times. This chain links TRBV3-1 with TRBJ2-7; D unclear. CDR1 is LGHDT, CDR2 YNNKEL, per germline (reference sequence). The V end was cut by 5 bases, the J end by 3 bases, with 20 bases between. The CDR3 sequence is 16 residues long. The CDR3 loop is CASSGDPLQDLYEQYF. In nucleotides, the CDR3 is TGTGCCAGCAGCGGAGACCCCCTCCAAGATCTCTACGAGCAGTACTTC.